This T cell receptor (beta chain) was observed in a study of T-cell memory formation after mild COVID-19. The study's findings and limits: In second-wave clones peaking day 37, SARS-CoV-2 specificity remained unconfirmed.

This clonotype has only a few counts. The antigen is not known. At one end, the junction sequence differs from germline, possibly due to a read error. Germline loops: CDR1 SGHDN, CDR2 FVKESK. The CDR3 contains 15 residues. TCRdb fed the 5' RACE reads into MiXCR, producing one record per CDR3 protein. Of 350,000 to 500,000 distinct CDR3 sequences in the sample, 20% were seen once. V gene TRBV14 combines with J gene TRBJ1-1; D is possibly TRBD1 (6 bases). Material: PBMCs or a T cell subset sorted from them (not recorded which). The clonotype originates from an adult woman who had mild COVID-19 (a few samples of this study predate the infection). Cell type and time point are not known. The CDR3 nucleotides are TGTGCCAGCAGCCAACGGGGGCTTGGGAACCCTGAAGCTTTCTTT. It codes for CASSQRGLGNPEAFF.